This T cell receptor beta chain was sequenced for a study of siplizumab effects on memory and regulatory T cells. Of note for this clone: The antigen is not known.

This CDR3 region has 12 residues. The germline V gene encodes CDR1 MNHEY and CDR2 SMNVEV (reference sequence). Trimming cost V 8 bases and J 7 bases, with 12 bases left between them. Profiled with immunoSEQ multiplex PCR; TCRdb holds only in-frame clones, not every one. The sample comprises over 65,000 clones, just under 95% of which are singletons, and under 20% rests with the top ten. Study results and caveats: Naive T cells were seen as more diverse than memory cells and as major alloresponse contributors. In siplizumab cultures, the suppressive function of proliferating Tregs remained unconfirmed. Most alloreactive clones went unmapped to unstimulated subsets; only a minor fraction mapped.

Material: CD8+ T cells sorted from blood. This clonotype originated in a human donor in good health. The genes are TRBV27 and TRBJ2-1; D gene ambiguous. The CDR3 region has the DNA TGTGCCAGCTCGGCTGCCTGGAATGAGCAGTTCTTC. Translated: CASSAAWNEQFF.